Sequencing of this T cell receptor beta chain was carried out in a study of T cells after yellow fever vaccination. General observations from the study: Reappearing after the booster were most of the clones from primary vaccination (96% CD4, 70% to 90% CD8).

TCRdb re-derived calls from the 5' RACE reads in MiXCR, one entry per CDR3 protein. The sample consists of around 320,000 distinct CDR3 sequences, approximately 12% of them appearing once. The germline V gene has CDR1 SGHVS and CDR2 FQNEAQ. CDR3 length equals 13 residues. The V gene lost 6 bases and the J gene lost 5 bases, with 10 bases spanning the gap. This clonotype showed up just a few times. Its antigen is not known. V gene TRBV7-8 combines with J gene TRBJ2-2; D possibly matches TRBD1 or TRBD2 (5 bases each). This receptor was taken from a man between 18 and 29 years old who received the YFV17D yellow fever vaccine. The starting material was CD4+ T cells sorted from PBMCs, obtained 45 days after the yellow fever booster vaccination. The CDR3 coding sequence is TGTGCCAGCAGGACCAGGGAGACCGGGGAGCTGTTTTTT. Amino acids: CASRTRETGELFF.